Here is one TCR beta chain with its context. This sample is part of a study of blood T cell repertoires in COVID-19. The germline V gene encodes CDR1 SEHNR and CDR2 FQNEAQ (reference sequence). The V end was cut by 5 bases, the J end by 9 bases, with 13 bases between. The CDR3 runs 12 residues. The repertoire was sequenced with immunoSEQ multiplex PCR; TCRdb's copy has only in-frame clones and lacks some. This table has 240,000 or so clones, 70% to 85% appearing once. The source is a woman of 80 years or more with acute or convalescent COVID-19. The specimen sequenced was peripheral blood. The rearrangement uses TRBV7-9 and TRBJ1-2, with D unresolved. CDR3 sequence: CASSTRSVRYTF. The CDR3 coding sequence is TGTGCCAGCAGCACCCGATCAGTGCGCTACACCTTC.